The subject of this entry is one T cell receptor beta chain. Its antigen remains unidentified. No base qualities exist here, and no much larger clone lies one base off it. The sample comes from a study of blood T cell repertoires in COVID-19 (dated by TCRdb to the early 2020s). As for the study more broadly: Samples covering the acute and convalescent phases of COVID-19 were provided by collaborators in the United States, Italy and Spain. Sample metadata almost always included a de-identified subject ID, COVID-19 status, age in years and sex. The material from the prospective study consisted of cDNA or gDNA derived from T cells, B-cell-depleted T cells, or PBMCs. The repertoires were released in a freely available public database intended as a resource for research on the immune response to SARS-CoV-2. Subjects who had been exposed to COVID-19, were actively infected with it, or had recovered from it provided the deeply sampled blood TCRbeta repertoires that made up the dataset. HLA class I and class II types, where available, came from metadata supplied by the sample provider rather than from assay-based typing. The samples were drawn from the first 160 participants of the ongoing ImmuneRACE study and from 1,254 subjects provided by 6 global collaborators.

TCRbeta CDR3 regions were amplified from genomic DNA by means of the immunoSEQ Assay, a bias-controlled multiplex PCR. In the original analysis: Nucleated cell counts per sample were estimated from amplification of reference gene primers within the assay. To quantify the absolute abundance of each unique TCRbeta CDR3 rearrangement, sequence reads were collapsed and filtered. For each sample, productive Simpson clonality was calculated as the square root of Simpson's diversity index over productive rearrangements. TCRdb obtained this table from immuneACCESS and retained in-frame rearrangements with V and J assigned. These tables miss some clones; where compared with another copy, unresolved V genes account for less than half of the shortfall, and the remainder is unexplained. V and J calls and clone size come straight from that table; D and trimming were deduced from the DNA. The sample yields under 110,000 clones; 65% to 75% were counted once. The ten most abundant clones make up more than 0.8% of the sample.

The collaborating institutions used their own protocols to collect whole blood in K2EDTA tubes. Collaborator samples were shipped for TCRbeta analysis as frozen whole blood, isolated PBMCs, or DNA extracted from either sample type. Spanning cysteine to phenylalanine, the CDR3 consists of 12 amino acids. CDR3 DNA only is kept here, 36 bases in frame from base 1. Trimmed from V: 5 bases; trimmed from J: 8 bases; junction bases lacking a gene match: 2. In the germline V gene, CDR1 corresponds to KGHSH and CDR2 to LQKENI. The investigation overall reported the following: How much clinical and demographic metadata was included differed by source and by participant, and the metadata was provided uncurated.

This sequence originates from a human donor with acute or convalescent COVID-19. The donor label of this sample is uncertain. The chain is assembled from TRBV18 and TRBJ1-1, and 10 junctional nucleotides match TRBD1. The sequencing sample was made of peripheral blood. The DNA reads TGTGCCAGCTCAGCGACAGGGGGCGAAGCTTTCTTT. Translated, it reads CASSATGGEAFF.